The T cell receptor (beta chain) described here comes from a study of blood T cell repertoires in COVID-19. Study at large: The United States, Italy and Spain supplied acute and convalescent COVID-19 samples. T cells, B-cell-depleted T cells, or PBMCs supplied cDNA or gDNA.

This clone showed up just a few times. Cohort 3 donors counted as recovered after two negative PCRs, clearance, or resolved symptoms. In the original analysis: Reference gene primers were amplified, and this amplification served to estimate nucleated cell counts. TCRdb's copy holds only in-frame clones and misses some; the assay was immunoSEQ multiplex PCR. For V, J and clone size, that table is used; D and trimming come from the DNA. The data show a few hundred thousand clones, roughly nine tenths seen once. The sequence was obtained from a young woman who had recovered from COVID-19. Source material: PBMCs or T cells enriched from blood (not recorded which).

CDR3 in amino acids: CASRVKGISNQPQHF. Written as DNA, the CDR3 is TGTGCCAGCCGGGTGAAGGGGATTAGCAATCAGCCCCAGCATTTT. V is TRBV6-5 and J is TRBJ1-5, with a possible D match to TRBD1 (5 bases). Deletions cut 8 bases from V and 0 bases from J, with 14 bases between. The CDR3 loop spans 15 amino acids. CDR1 and CDR2 from the germline V gene are MNHEY and SVGAGI.